Below, 13 T cell receptor beta chains from the same sample are listed, as sequenced in a study of T cells in Graves' hyperthyroidism and ophthalmopathy. Regions amplified from RNA transcripts were the TCR beta CDR3 regions. When the TCR CDR3 underwent first-round RT-PCR, the HTBI primer set was used. TCRdb independently ran MiXCR on the multiplex PCR reads; one entry per CDR3 protein. Of around 340,000 distinct CDR3 sequences listed, roughly 15% are singletons. Sequencing input: blood. The receptors derive from a man aged 25 to 40 with Graves' hyperthyroidism.

This clonotype was found many times. V is TRBV7-9 and J is TRBJ2-1, with a weak D call TRBD2 (5 bases). The CDR3 loop spans 15 amino acids. The V and J ends lost 5 bases and 2 bases respectively, with 13 bases between them. Germline CDR1 SEHNR, CDR2 FQNEAQ (reference sequence). The CDR3, as DNA: TGTGCCAGCAGCGCCTCTAGCACTCCCTACAATGAGCAGTTCTTC. Translation gives CASSASSTPYNEQFF.

This clonotype was observed a handful of times. The V gene is TRBV5-1, the J gene TRBJ1-1; 7 bases match TRBD1. Per germline, CDR1 SGHRS and CDR2 YFSETQ. With 0 bases clipped from V and 6 bases from J, the junction kept 11 bases outside the gene matches. CDR3 length: 16 residues. The CDR3 bases are TGCGCCAGCAGCTTGGCCCCGACAGGGAGGAGAGCTGAAGCTTTCTTT. Residues: CASSLAPTGRRAEAFF. Full variable domain (outside the CDR3, taken from reference TRBV5-1 and TRBJ1-1): KAGVTQTPRYLIKTRGQQVTLSCSPISGHRSVSWYQQTPGQGLQFLFEYFSETQRNKGNFPGRFSGRQFSNSRSEMNVSTLELGDSALYLCASSLAPTGRRAEAFFGQGTRLTVV.

Worth noting for this clonotype: A read error may be the cause here, since a much bigger clone is one base away. CDR3 sequence: CSADRDSIDTQYF. CDR3 nucleotide sequence: TGCAGTGCCGATCGGGACTCCATAGATACGCAGTATTTT. The genes are TRBV20-1 and TRBJ2-3; possible D gene TRBD2, 6 bases. The germline gives CDR1 DFQATT, CDR2 SNEGSKA (reference sequence). Trimming shortened V by 6 bases and J by 5 bases, and 15 bases separated the two germline ends. This CDR3 spans 13 amino acids.

This clonotype was picked up a small number of times. The rearrangement joins TRBV4-1 to TRBJ2-7; D remains ambiguous. Trimming took off 6 bases at V and 5 bases at J, with 23 bases between the two ends. The CDR3 loop spans 16 amino acids. Per germline, CDR1 MGHRA and CDR2 YSYEKL. The CDR3 is CASSPRPPPSSDEQYF. CDR3 coding DNA: TGCGCCAGCAGTCCCCGACCACCACCTTCATCTGACGAGCAGTACTTC.

For this clonotype: One end of the junction is discordant with germline, which a read error may explain. V gene TRBV5-5 combines with J gene TRBJ2-1; D gene uncertain. Germline V gene sequence: CDR1 SGHKS, CDR2 YYEKEE (reference sequence). The CDR3 loop spans 17 amino acids. CDR3 protein: CASSLGGSRSSYDEQFF. In nucleotides, the CDR3 is TGTGCCAGCAGCTTGGGGGGTAGCCGAAGCTCCTACGATGAGCAGTTCTTC.

Note on this clonotype: This sequence may be a read error, since a much larger clone differs from it by one base. This rearrangement joins TRBV28 to TRBJ2-2; D is uncertain. Germline-derived CDR1 and CDR2 are MDHEN and SYDVKM. The CDR3 extends over 15 amino acids. The CDR3 sequence is CAGSSRVLNTGELFF. The CDR3 DNA reads TGTGCCGGCAGTTCCCGGGTCTTGAACACCGGGGAGCTGTTTTTT.

The CDR3, as DNA: TGTGCCAGCAGCCGAGACTTTACAGGGAAACGGGTGGCCCAGTACTTC. Translated: CASSRDFTGKRVAQYF. The rearrangement uses TRBV6-1 and TRBJ2-5; TRBD1 might be the D (6 bases). CDR1 is MNHNS and CDR2 is SASEGT in the germline V gene. This CDR3 contains 16 residues. Trimming took 6 bases from V and 9 from J, leaving 26 bases between them.

This clonotype was counted ten times or more. The chain has TRBV6-1 and TRBJ2-3; no definite D call. CDR3 length equals 12 residues. Germline CDR1 and CDR2: MNHNS and SASEGT. V lost 6 bases and J 3 bases, leaving 7 bases between the germline ends. DNA of the CDR3: TGTGCCAGCAGAGAGGATACAGATACGCAGTATTTT. Protein: CASREDTDTQYF.

V is TRBV5-5 and J is TRBJ1-1; 8 positions agree with TRBD1. With V trimmed by 5 bases and J by 6 bases, 15 bases remained unmatched. There are 16 residues in the CDR3. The germline V gene has CDR1 SGHKS and CDR2 YYEKEE (reference sequence). CDR3 region: CASSTGTGLIYAEAFF. The CDR3 DNA is TGTGCCAGCAGTACCGGGACAGGTTTAATCTACGCTGAAGCTTTCTTT.

The chain carries TRBV12-3 or TRBV12-4 and TRBJ2-5, with 8 bases lining up with TRBD1. With 6 bases clipped from V and 5 bases from J, the junction kept 11 bases outside the gene matches. The CDR3 has 15 residues. The CDR3 bases are TGTGCCAGCAGCAAGGGGTCAGGGGGCTGGGAGACCCAGTACTTC. It is translated as CASSKGSGGWETQYF.

This clonotype was seen only once. A read error may be the cause here, since a much bigger clone is one base away. This chain uses TRBV20-1 with TRBJ1-5, with D possibly being TRBD1 (5 bases). Trimming took 7 bases from V and 1 from J, leaving 14 bases between them. Looked up from germline, CDR1 is DFQATT and CDR2 is SNEGSKA (reference sequence). CDR3 length equals 14 residues. The CDR3: CSGTARGSNQPQHF. The DNA for the CDR3 is TGCAGTGGAACGGCCCGGGGGAGCAATCAGCCCCAGCATTTT.

Note on this clonotype: A much larger clone sits a single nucleotide away, making a read error possible. V and J are TRBV11-2 and TRBJ2-7, with 9 bases that match TRBD1. Trimming at V came to 5 bases and at J to 8 bases, leaving 16 bases not matched to a gene. The CDR3 runs to 16 residues. Germline lookup yields CDR1 SGHAT and CDR2 FQNNGV. CDR3 sequence reads: CASSALPGTGIHKQYF. The CDR3 DNA follows: TGTGCCAGCAGCGCCCTCCCCGGGACAGGGATCCACAAGCAGTACTTC. Looking up the rest from reference TRBV11-2 and TRBJ2-7 gives the full variable domain: EAGVAQSPRYKIIEKRQSVAFWCNPISGHATLYWYQQILGQGPKLLIQFQNNGVVDDSQLPKDRFSAERLKGVDSTLKIQPAKLEDSAVYLCASSALPGTGIHKQYFGPGTRLTVT.

This clonotype was detected a few times. The chain is built from TRBV7-8 and TRBJ2-2; unclear D gene. CDR1 and CDR2 (germline): SGHVS, FQNEAQ. V shed 2 bases and J shed 6 bases, with 10 bases lying between them. The CDR3 sequence is 14 residues long. The DNA of the CDR3 is TGTGCCAGCAGCTTAAACGGTTGGGCCGGGGAGCTGTTTTTT. Protein: CASSLNGWAGELFF.